A selection of T cell receptor beta chains follows, all from one sample in a study of PD-1 blockade in classical Hodgkin lymphoma. Clones were sequenced by immunoSEQ multiplex PCR, and TCRdb holds only the in-frame ones, with some missing. Found here are roughly 20,000 clones, about 87% of them singletons; the top ten hold about 5%. The specimen was CD8+ T cells from blood, collected before the fourth cycle of nivolumab. The receptors derive from a human donor with classical Hodgkin lymphoma. CDR3s include the opening cysteine and the closing phenylalanine or tryptophan. The order of the fields is V gene, J gene, CDR3 protein.

TRBV27	TRBJ1-1	CASSLTLGANTEAFF
TRBV6-6	TRBJ2-7	CASTFTSGQVYYEQYF
TRBV7-2	TRBJ1-2	CATRGGFDRGDGYTF
TRBV7-9	TRBJ2-5	CASSLDWLDPKTQYF
TRBV6-6	TRBJ2-1	CASSYSGTTHYNEQFF
TRBV10-1	TRBJ2-1	CASSVMEYNEQFF
TRBV7-6	TRBJ2-7	CASSLAGANPNYEQYF
TRBV14	TRBJ2-7	CASRRRDRAFGLDF
TRBV9	TRBJ1-1	CASSVAGAVQNTEAFF
TRBV7-6	TRBJ2-7	CASSLGQDSYEQYF
TRBV27	TRBJ1-4	CASSRGGQSEKLFF
TRBV15	TRBJ2-2	CATSTGHSGTGVNNPGELFF
TRBV5-4	TRBJ1-2	CASSNEGTRYGYTF
TRBV5-4	TRBJ1-2	CASSPSGVGYTF
TRBV12-5	TRBJ2-7	CASGFLSLTAGGRYEQYF
TRBV7-3	TRBJ1-1	CASSFYRGPITEAFF
TRBV19	TRBJ2-7	CARTDEQYF
TRBV19	TRBJ1-5	CASRWDHGNQPQHF
TRBV7-9	TRBJ2-5	CASNPSPWETQYF
TRBV7-2	TRBJ2-3	CASSLRALGWRTDTQYF
TRBV4-2	TRBJ2-7	CASSHGPYEQYF
TRBV6-5	TRBJ2-7	CASSLGGPNEQYF
TRBV6-4	TRBJ1-1	CASSQGNTEAFF
TRBV28	TRBJ2-7	CASSSTVNPLGLNLYEQYF
TRBV10-1	-	CASSDGYSYEQYF
TRBV27	TRBJ2-7	CASSDSPSPYEQYF
TRBV27	TRBJ2-2	CASSWAANTGELFF
TRBV5-8	TRBJ2-2	CASSYLNGRIGELFF
TRBV6-1	TRBJ2-7	CASSGTVGPVHEQYF